These 5 T cell receptor beta chains were sequenced from one sample in a study of beta chain features in type 1 diabetes. Every isolated RNA sample was fully reverse transcribed, so sequencing captured expressed TCRB transcripts. Produced via immunoSEQ multiplex PCR; TCRdb's table is partial and in-frame only. The profile covers around 44,000 clones, with roughly 50% appearing a single time and about 0.24% taken by the ten largest. Source material: stem cell memory CD4+ T cells from blood. These receptors came from a woman aged 25 to 39 in good health.

This clone was counted between two and nine times. V and J are TRBV7-3 and TRBJ2-1, with D perhaps TRBD1 (6 bases). The CDR3 loop spans 13 amino acids. From germline, CDR1 is SGHTA and CDR2 FQGTGA. Trimming removed 3 bases from V and 10 bases from J, with 13 bases in between. CDR3 in DNA: TGTGCCAGCAGCTTGTCAGGGGATAGGGAGCAGTTCTTC. Translation gives CASSLSGDREQFF.

The genes are TRBV4-3 and TRBJ2-2; TRBD2 matches at 8 bases. CDR3 size: 14 residues. CDR1 is LGHNA, CDR2 YSLEER, per germline. With 7 bases clipped from V and 1 base from J, the junction kept 2 bases outside the gene matches. The CDR3 here is CASNSGVNTGELFF. The CDR3 nucleotides read TGCGCCAGCAATAGCGGGGTGAACACCGGGGAGCTGTTTTTT.

The chain recombines TRBV7-2 with TRBJ2-5; D is undetermined. From germline, CDR1 is SGHTA and CDR2 FQGNSA. V lost 3 bases, J lost 2 bases, and 7 bases lay in between. The CDR3 extends over 13 amino acids. CDR3 sequence: CASSFRWQETQYF. Written as DNA, the CDR3 is TGTGCCAGCAGCTTTAGATGGCAAGAGACCCAGTACTTC.

The rearrangement uses TRBV7-9 and TRBJ1-2; D unclear. Looked up from germline, CDR1 is SEHNR and CDR2 is FQNEAQ (reference sequence). V shed 3 bases and J shed 4 bases, with 9 bases lying between them. The CDR3 runs 13 residues. The CDR3: CASSFAEGYGYTF. As DNA, the CDR3 is TGTGCCAGCAGCTTTGCGGAAGGCTATGGCTACACCTTC.

This chain links TRBV29-1 with TRBJ1-5; 9 nucleotides align to TRBD1. CDR3 length: 12 residues. J was trimmed by 5 bases and V by 5 bases; bases with no gene match: 1. Germline V lookup: CDR1 SQVTM, CDR2 ANQGSEA. This CDR3 is CSVRTGDQPQHF. The CDR3 DNA reads TGCAGCGTTAGGACAGGGGATCAGCCCCAGCATTTT.